Below, one TCR beta chain is given with its context. The antigen remains undetermined. Produced via immunoSEQ multiplex PCR; TCRdb's table is partial and in-frame only. The sample includes about 77,000 clones, approximately 87% seen only once; the top ten take about 2.5%. This CDR3 contains 14 residues. V lost 2 bases and J 1 base, leaving 8 bases between the germline ends. The germline V gene encodes CDR1 SEHNR and CDR2 FQNEAQ (reference sequence). The sample is drawn from a study of radiation and T cells in renal cell carcinoma. Study results and limitations: No pretreatment tumor biopsies were available for baseline clonotypes. From baseline, blood top tumor clonotypes peaked at 2 weeks post-radiation.

Noted time point: blood 4 weeks post-SBRT, at nephrectomy. Treatment: 15 Gy SBRT to primary tumor, nephrectomy 4 weeks later. After SBRT, blood was collected at 2 and 4 weeks, plus baseline. The source was blood, collected from a patient whose treatment included radiotherapy and nephrectomy. This receptor was obtained from a woman aged 55-69 years with renal cell carcinoma. The rearrangement uses TRBV7-9 and TRBJ2-5; D possibly corresponds to TRBD2 (5 bases). CDR3 bases: TGTGCCAGCAGCTTAATCGGACTCCAAGAGACCCAGTACTTC. It yields the protein CASSLIGLQETQYF.